Presented here are 12 T cell receptor beta chains from one specimen sequenced in a study of cytomegalovirus exposure and HLA in healthy donors. Clones were read by immunoSEQ multiplex PCR, and TCRdb kept only the in-frame ones, dropping some. The table includes 130,000 or so clones, 89% detected once. The sequenced sample consisted of PBMCs. The receptor source for this set is a woman younger than 30 in good health and CMV-seropositive.

V and J are TRBV2 and TRBJ1-6, with D perhaps TRBD1 (6 bases). The ends were cut back, 7 bases at V and 8 bases at J, with 18 bases in the middle. Looked up from germline, CDR1 is SNHLY and CDR2 is FYNNEI. CDR3 length: 15 amino acids. CDR3 sequence reads: CASKLGAKNDSPLHF. CDR3 sequence (DNA): TGTGCCAGCAAGTTGGGGGCTAAAAACGATTCACCCCTCCACTTT.

The rearrangement joins TRBV6-6 to TRBJ1-1; 9 bases match TRBD1. Unmatched junction bases numbered 8, after V lost 5 bases and J lost 1 base. The germline gives CDR1 MNHNY, CDR2 SVGAGI (reference sequence). This CDR3 region has 16 residues. This chain's CDR3 is CASSRDPGQGNTEAFF. The CDR3 DNA follows: TGTGCCAGCAGTCGAGATCCGGGACAGGGGAACACTGAAGCTTTCTTT.

This chain uses TRBV10-1 with TRBJ2-1, with TRBD2 identical over 8 bases. The CDR3 is made up of 14 amino acids. The junction had 8 bases not matched to a gene; V was cut back by 10 bases and J by 3 bases. CDR1 and CDR2 (germline): WNHNN, SYGVQD (reference sequence). CDR3 nucleotide sequence: TGCGCCACTATGGGGACTAGTCGCTACAATGAGCAGTTCTTC. Protein product: CATMGTSRYNEQFF.

The gene calls are TRBV28 and TRBJ2-5; 11 nucleotides match TRBD2. CDR1 and CDR2 (germline): MDHEN, SYDVKM. This CDR3 region has 20 residues. V lost 1 base and J lost 1; bases outside the gene matches: 14. CDR3 sequence reads: CASSLSSLPRLAGSQETQYF. The CDR3 DNA is TGTGCCAGCAGTTTATCCTCTCTGCCACGACTAGCGGGGTCCCAAGAGACCCAGTACTTC.

This sequence joins TRBV28 and TRBJ2-5, with 8 bases lining up with TRBD2. The V segment lost 6 bases and the J segment 4 bases; nucleotides outside the gene matches: 10. The CDR3 sequence is 15 residues long. CDR1 is MDHEN and CDR2 is SYDVKM in the germline V gene. As DNA, the CDR3 is TGTGCCAGCAGGTCCTTAGCGGGGAATGGAGAGACCCAGTACTTC. Protein: CASRSLAGNGETQYF.

The chain carries TRBV10-3 and TRBJ1-1, with 12 bases fitting TRBD1. This CDR3 has 14 amino acids. J was trimmed by 0 bases and V by 10 bases; bases with no gene match: 3. Germline values: CDR1 ENHRY, CDR2 SYGVKD. The CDR3 region is CATGTGGLNTEAFF. In DNA form, the CDR3 reads TGTGCCACCGGGACAGGGGGCCTGAACACTGAAGCTTTCTTT.

This rearrangement joins TRBV9 to TRBJ2-3; TRBD1 aligns across 9 bases. The CDR3 has 16 residues. J gave up 2 bases and V 3 bases, and 7 bases lay outside the gene matches. Germline V gene lookup returns CDR1 SGDLS and CDR2 YYNGEE. The CDR3 loop is CASSGRGTGSTDTQYF. Here the CDR3 DNA reads TGTGCCAGCAGCGGTCGGGGGACAGGGTCCACAGATACGCAGTATTTT.

A single count supports this clone. This sequence joins TRBV29-1 and TRBJ2-3, with 9 bases aligning to TRBD2. The CDR3 consists of 14 residues. The V segment lost 6 bases and the J segment 4 bases; nucleotides outside the gene matches: 8. Germline values: CDR1 SQVTM, CDR2 ANQGSEA. The DNA of the CDR3 is TGCAGCGTCGATAGCGGGGGCAAGGCAGATACGCAGTATTTT. As protein: CSVDSGGKADTQYF.

V is TRBV7-3 and J is TRBJ2-3, with TRBD2 as a possible D gene (6 bases). Germline CDR1 SGHTA, CDR2 FQGTGA. Trimming shortened V by 4 bases and J by 6 bases, and 14 bases separated the two germline ends. The CDR3 contains 14 residues. This chain's CDR3 is CASSSGTGRDTQYF. The CDR3 nucleotides read TGTGCCAGCAGCTCGGGGACTGGGCGGGATACGCAGTATTTT.

V and J are TRBV2 and TRBJ1-5, with D unresolved. The germline CDR1 and CDR2 sequences are SNHLY and FYNNEI. Trimming pared 6 bases from V and 3 bases from J, leaving 12 bases between. There are 14 residues in the CDR3. CDR3 DNA: TGTGCCAGCAGGAGGGTGGCAGACAATCAGCCCCAGCATTTT. Translated, it gives CASRRVADNQPQHF. The variable domain in full, with the rest retrieved from reference TRBV2 and TRBJ1-5, is EPEVTQTPSHQVTQMGQEVILRCVPISNHLYFYWYRQILGQKVEFLVSFYNNEISEKSEIFDDQFSVERPDGSNFTLKIRSTKLEDSAMYFCASRRVADNQPQHFGDGTRLSIL.

V usage is TRBV11-2 and J usage is TRBJ1-2; no clear D. Deletions cut 1 base from V and 0 bases from J, with 6 bases between. Germline V gene sequence: CDR1 SGHAT, CDR2 FQNNGV. The CDR3 spans 14 residues. The CDR3 region is CASSLVTANYGYTF. CDR3 bases: TGTGCCAGCAGCTTAGTAACAGCTAACTATGGCTACACCTTC.

The J gene is TRBJ2-3, the V gene TRBV10-2, with 14 positions matching TRBD2. Germline assignment: CDR1 WSHSY and CDR2 SAAADI. This CDR3 region has 16 residues. Trimming removed 10 bases from V and 6 bases from J; junction bases left unmatched: 12. CDR3 coding DNA: TGCGCCACGGGACTAGCGGGGGATATCTTACCGGATACGCAGTATTTT. Amino acid sequence: CATGLAGDILPDTQYF.